Presented here are 2 T cell receptor beta chains from one specimen sequenced in a study of T-cell memory formation after mild COVID-19. TCRdb redid the calling of the 5' RACE reads with MiXCR, one entry per CDR3 protein. The repertoire consists of more than 350,000 distinct CDR3 sequences, with roughly 15% occurring once and the leading ten covering roughly 21%. Material for sequencing was PBMCs or a T cell subset sorted from them (not recorded which). The receptor set was obtained from a man younger than 35 who had mild COVID-19 (a few samples of this study predate the infection). Cell type and time point are not known.

This chain links TRBV6-2 or TRBV6-3 with TRBJ2-1; D unresolved. The germline V gene has CDR1 MNHEY and CDR2 SVGEGT. V dropped 4 bases and J dropped 3 bases, with 10 bases sitting between them. The CDR3 is made up of 14 amino acids. As DNA, the CDR3 is TGTGCCAGCAGTTCCATCAGGCGCTACAATGAGCAGTTCTTC. As protein: CASSSIRRYNEQFF.

The rearrangement links TRBV4-1 to TRBJ2-1; D uncertain. This CDR3 spans 16 amino acids. The germline gives CDR1 MGHRA, CDR2 YSYEKL. V dropped 0 bases and J dropped 1 base, with 10 bases sitting between them. CDR3 nucleotide sequence: TGCGCCAGCAGCCAAGAACACAGCCTATCCTACAATGAGCAGTTCTTC. It codes for CASSQEHSLSYNEQFF.